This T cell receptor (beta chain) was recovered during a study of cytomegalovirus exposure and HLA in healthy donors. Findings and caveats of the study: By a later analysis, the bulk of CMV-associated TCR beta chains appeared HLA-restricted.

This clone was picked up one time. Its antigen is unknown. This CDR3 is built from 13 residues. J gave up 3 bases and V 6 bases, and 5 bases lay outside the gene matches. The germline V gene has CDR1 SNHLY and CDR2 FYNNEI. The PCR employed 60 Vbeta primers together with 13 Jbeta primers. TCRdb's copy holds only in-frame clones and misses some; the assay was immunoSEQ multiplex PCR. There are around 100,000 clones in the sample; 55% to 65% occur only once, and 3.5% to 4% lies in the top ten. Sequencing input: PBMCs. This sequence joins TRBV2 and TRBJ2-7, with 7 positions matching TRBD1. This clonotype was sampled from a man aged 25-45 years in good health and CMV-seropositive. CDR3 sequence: CASSPGQVYEQYF. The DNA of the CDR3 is TGTGCCAGCAGCCCCGGACAGGTCTACGAGCAGTACTTC.